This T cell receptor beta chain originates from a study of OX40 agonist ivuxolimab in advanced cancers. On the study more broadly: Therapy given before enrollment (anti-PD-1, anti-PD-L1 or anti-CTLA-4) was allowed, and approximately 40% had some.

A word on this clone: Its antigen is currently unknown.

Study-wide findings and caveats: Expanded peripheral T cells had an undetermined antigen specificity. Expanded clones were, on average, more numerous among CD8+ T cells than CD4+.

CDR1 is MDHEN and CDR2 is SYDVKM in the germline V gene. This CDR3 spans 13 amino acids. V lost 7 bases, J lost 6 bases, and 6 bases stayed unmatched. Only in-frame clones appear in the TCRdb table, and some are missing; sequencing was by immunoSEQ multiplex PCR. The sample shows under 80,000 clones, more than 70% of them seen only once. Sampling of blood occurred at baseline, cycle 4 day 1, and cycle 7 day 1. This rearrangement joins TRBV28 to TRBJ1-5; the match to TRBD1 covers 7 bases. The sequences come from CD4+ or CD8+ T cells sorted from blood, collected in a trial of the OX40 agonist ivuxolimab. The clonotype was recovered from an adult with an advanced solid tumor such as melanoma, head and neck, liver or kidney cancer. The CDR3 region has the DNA TGTGCCAGCATTAGACAGGGAGGTCAGCCCCAGCATTTT. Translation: CASIRQGGQPQHF.